A single sample gave rise to the 21 T cell receptor beta chains below, sequenced in a study of blood T cell repertoires in COVID-19. The data were produced by immunoSEQ multiplex PCR, yet TCRdb's version contains in-frame clones alone and is incomplete. This sample carries 100,000 to 150,000 clones, over 80% of them seen once, and the ten largest clones take over 9.5%. Source material: peripheral blood. Receptors were obtained from a man between 60 and 70 years old with acute or convalescent COVID-19.

This clone has a handful of counts. The chain couples TRBV4-1 to TRBJ2-1; TRBD1 matches 8 bases. The J segment lost 8 bases and the V segment lost 6 bases, leaving 6 bases of the junction unmatched. This CDR3 spans 13 amino acids. The germline gives CDR1 MGHRA, CDR2 YSYEKL. The CDR3 sequence is CASRLTGDDEQFF. CDR3 nucleotides: TGCGCCAGCAGGCTGACAGGGGACGATGAGCAGTTCTTC.

The rearrangement links TRBV7-8 to TRBJ2-1, with D maybe TRBD2 (5 bases). Trimming cost V 1 base and J 1 base, with 8 bases left between them. CDR1 is SGHVS, CDR2 FQNEAQ, per germline. The CDR3 totals 15 residues. In nucleotides, the CDR3 is TGTGCCAGCAGCTTAGGGCGGGTTTCCTACAATGAGCAGTTCTTC. The encoded protein is CASSLGRVSYNEQFF.

The genes are TRBV3-1 (or the pseudogene TRBV3-2) and TRBJ2-1; D unresolved. V was pared by 4 bases and J by 6 bases, with 13 bases between. Germline loops: CDR1 LGHDT, CDR2 YNNKEL (reference sequence). The CDR3 extends over 14 amino acids. CDR3: CASSLGPTGNEQFF. Written as DNA, the CDR3 is TGTGCCAGCAGCCTAGGCCCGACGGGCAATGAGCAGTTCTTC.

The chain is built from TRBV7-2 and TRBJ2-7, with 13 bases fitting TRBD2. This CDR3 spans 15 amino acids. V lost 5 bases to trimming and J lost 2 bases; unmatched junction nucleotides: 3. Germline CDR1 SGHTA, CDR2 FQGNSA. DNA of the CDR3: TGTGCCAGCAGCCCCACTAGCGGGAGGGCCTACGAGCAGTACTTC. This sequence encodes CASSPTSGRAYEQYF.

This clone has only a few counts. The genes are TRBV4-1 and TRBJ2-2; possible D gene TRBD2, 5 bases. Germline-derived CDR1 and CDR2 are MGHRA and YSYEKL. There are 16 residues in the CDR3. V dropped 1 base and J dropped 4 bases, with 13 bases sitting between them. Here the CDR3 DNA reads TGCGCCAGCAGCCAAGTGCGACTAATCCTCACCGGGGAGCTGTTTTTT. This sequence encodes CASSQVRLILTGELFF.

This chain joins TRBV28 and TRBJ1-4, with a possible D match to TRBD1 (6 bases). Trimming pared 8 bases from V and 7 bases from J, leaving 17 bases between. The CDR3 contains 14 residues. Germline loops: CDR1 MDHEN, CDR2 SYDVKM. CDR3 bases: TGTGCCAGCCGATACGACAGGTGGGGTGAAAAACTGTTTTTT. It is translated as CASRYDRWGEKLFF.

Comments on this clone: An end of the junction does not agree with germline; a read error may underlie this. The V and J genes are TRBV4-2 and TRBJ1-4; 10 bases map to TRBD1. Germline CDR1 reads LGHNA; CDR2 reads YNFKEQ. The length of the CDR3 is 15 residues. The CDR3 spells CASSQELTGGATIVF. For the CDR3, the DNA is TGTGCCAGCAGCCAAGAATTGACAGGGGGCGCAACGATTGTTTTT.

The chain's CDR3 is CASSFFRGSGSPSTDTQYF. The CDR3 DNA follows: TGTGCCAGCAGCTTCTTTCGTGGTAGCGGGAGCCCTAGCACAGATACGCAGTATTTT. This chain uses TRBV7-2 with TRBJ2-3; 9 nucleotides line up with TRBD2. Germline CDR1 reads SGHTA; CDR2 reads FQGNSA. This CDR3 comprises 19 residues. V shed 3 bases and J 0 bases; nucleotides not matched to a gene: 13.

V and J are TRBV30 and TRBJ2-7; 8 nucleotides agree with TRBD2. The CDR3 is 13 amino acids. The germline V gene has CDR1 GTSNPN and CDR2 SVGIG (reference sequence). V lost 0 bases to trimming and J lost 7 bases; unmatched junction nucleotides: 5. The CDR3 DNA reads as TGTGCCTGGAGTGTTGGCCTAGCGGGTGAGCAGTACTTC. This sequence encodes CAWSVGLAGEQYF.

This clone was observed a few times. Other DNA sequences in the sample encode the same CDR3. The CDR3 nucleotides are TGTGCTAGTGGTTTGGGAGGCTCTGGAAACACCATATATTTT. It yields the protein CASGLGGSGNTIYF. The rearrangement links TRBV12-5 to TRBJ1-3; no clear D gene. CDR1 and CDR2 from the germline V gene are LGHNT and FRNRAP. V lost 1 base and J lost 0, with 4 bases in between. CDR3 length: 14 amino acids.

V gene TRBV9 combines with J gene TRBJ2-1, with D perhaps TRBD2 (7 bases). The CDR3 contains 16 residues. V was cut by 0 bases and J by 8 bases, with 18 bases left in between. The germline V gene encodes CDR1 SGDLS and CDR2 YYNGEE. The CDR3, as DNA: TGTGCCAGCAGCGTAGGTTTGCGGGAGAGGGGGTATGAGCAGTTCTTC. Amino acid sequence: CASSVGLRERGYEQFF.

The chain recombines TRBV19 with TRBJ2-2; D call uncertain. The germline CDR1 and CDR2 sequences are LNHDA and SQIVND (reference sequence). V was shortened by 3 bases and J by 3 bases, with 5 bases between the two germline ends. The CDR3 spans 13 residues. CDR3 amino acids: CASSIRDTGELFF. For the CDR3, the DNA is TGTGCCAGTAGTATCCGGGACACCGGGGAGCTGTTTTTT.

The genes are TRBV19 and TRBJ1-3; possibly TRBD1 for D (5 bases). V lost 3 bases and J 4 bases, leaving 13 bases between the germline ends. This CDR3 comprises 15 residues. Germline CDR1 LNHDA, CDR2 SQIVND (reference sequence). The CDR3 sequence is CASSIPGTAGNTIYF. In nucleotides, the CDR3 is TGTGCCAGTAGTATCCCCGGGACTGCAGGAAACACCATATATTTT.

This clone was found a few times. The chain combines TRBV21-1 with TRBJ2-4; the table's D call, TRBD1, was not checked against the DNA. TRBV21-1 is a listed pseudogene. This CDR3 spans 18 amino acids. CDR3 sequence reads: CASRPGGQGAPAKNIQYF. CDR3 nucleotide sequence: TGTGCCAGCAGGCCTGGGGGACAGGGGGCGCCTGCCAAAAACATTCAGTACTTC.

The V gene is TRBV19, the J gene TRBJ2-7, with 9 bases fitting TRBD2. This CDR3 is built from 15 residues. The germline CDR1 and CDR2 sequences are LNHDA and SQIVND (reference sequence). With 4 bases clipped from V and 6 bases from J, the junction kept 10 bases outside the gene matches. CDR3 residues: CASSSSLAGAREQYF. The CDR3 nucleotides are TGTGCCAGTAGTAGCTCATTAGCGGGAGCACGCGAGCAGTACTTC.

This chain joins TRBV3-1 (or the pseudogene TRBV3-2) and TRBJ2-5; TRBD2 matches 11 bases. Germline-derived CDR1 and CDR2 are LGHDT and YNNKEL (reference sequence). The CDR3 is 17 residues long. Trimming took 1 base from V and 5 from J; bases not matched to a gene: 9. CDR3 bases: TGTGCCAGCAGCCAAGGTCGCCTAGCGGGGGGCGGGGAGACCCAGTACTTC. Encoded protein: CASSQGRLAGGGETQYF.

This clone has only a few counts. For the CDR3, the DNA is TGTGCCAGCACCTTGTCGCGGGACTCCTACGAGCAGTACTTC. Translation gives CASTLSRDSYEQYF. The chain links TRBV6-1 to TRBJ2-7, with a possible D match to TRBD2 (6 bases). Germline assignment: CDR1 MNHNS and CDR2 SASEGT. The CDR3 has 14 amino acids. V lost 7 bases to trimming and J lost 0 bases, with 13 bases between them.

The chain links TRBV5-1 to TRBJ2-7; no reliable D call. V was shortened by 4 bases and J by 1 base, with 12 bases between the two germline ends. The germline CDR1 and CDR2 sequences are SGHRS and YFSETQ. This CDR3 region has 14 residues. The CDR3, as DNA: TGCGCCAGCAGCCGATATGCGCGGTCCTACGAGCAGTACTTC. Residues: CASSRYARSYEQYF. The full variable domain, its missing parts supplied by reference TRBV5-1 and TRBJ2-7, is KAGVTQTPRYLIKTRGQQVTLSCSPISGHRSVSWYQQTPGQGLQFLFEYFSETQRNKGNFPGRFSGRQFSNSRSEMNVSTLELGDSALYLCASSRYARSYEQYFGPGTRLTVT.

The chain employs TRBV4-2 and TRBJ2-3; 11 bases fit TRBD2. Germline lookup yields CDR1 LGHNA and CDR2 YNFKEQ. This CDR3 region has 16 residues. V shed 3 bases and J 3 bases; nucleotides not matched to a gene: 5. CDR3 loop: CASSHDLAGGTDTQYF. The CDR3 DNA is TGTGCCAGCAGCCACGATTTAGCGGGAGGGACAGATACGCAGTATTTT.

The chain couples TRBV3-1 (or the pseudogene TRBV3-2) to TRBJ2-7; the match to TRBD1 covers 8 bases. This CDR3 contains 13 residues. V dropped 4 bases and J dropped 5; count of bases not matched to a gene: 4. CDR1 LGHDT and CDR2 YNNKEL come from the germline V gene (reference sequence). The CDR3 spells CASSPKDRDEQYF. The CDR3, as DNA: TGTGCCAGCAGCCCTAAGGACAGGGACGAGCAGTACTTC.

The V gene is TRBV2, the J gene TRBJ2-3; weak D call: TRBD2 (5 bases). Germline V gene sequence: CDR1 SNHLY, CDR2 FYNNEI. This CDR3 comprises 11 residues. With 7 bases removed from V and 4 bases from J, the gap between germline ends came to 6 bases. This chain's CDR3 is CASKRADTQYF. Here the CDR3 DNA reads TGTGCCAGCAAGAGGGCAGATACGCAGTATTTT.